The subject of this entry is one TCR beta chain. The antigen it recognizes is unknown. Nothing much larger sits one base from this clone, and base qualities are not available. The germline V gene yields SGHTA for CDR1 and FQGNSA for CDR2. From its cysteine to its phenylalanine, the CDR3 spans 14 amino acids. Of the read, only the CDR3 DNA is kept; its 42 bases are in frame from base 1. V is cut by 5 bases and J by 7 bases, and the space between the germline ends is 12 bases. This entry comes from a study of blood T cells in healthy people across ages (dated by TCRdb to between 2014 and 2017). For the wider study: In model experiments, template switching captured about one uniquely barcoded TCR beta cDNA molecule for every two T cells. To track age-related changes in TCR beta repertoire diversity, the study relied on deep sequencing normalized with unique cDNA molecular identifiers. Four age groups were formed from the donors: young (average roughly 16 years), middle-aged (approximately 40), aged (62) and long-lived (about 80). Donors of different ages were randomly distributed across sequencing lanes to avoid experimental bias. For two donors (one aged 18 to 30 and one aged 80 or older), the study analyzed two additional independent replicas of 1 million unique cDNA reads from the same blood draw. Study-wide findings and limitations: Conclusive comparison of naive and antigen-experienced compartments was prevented by the profiling of bulk unsorted PBMCs. There was a strong correlation between observed TCR beta diversity and the percentage of naive T cells measured by flow cytometry. As age increased, observed TCR beta diversity per million T cells dropped in a roughly linear way, and a significant reduction was already evident by age around 41. Donor CMV infection status was unknown, potentially confounding age-related changes in expanded clonotypes. The long-lived group showed more naive CD4+ T cells, fewer expanded clones and increased TCR diversity than the aged group, suggesting age selection. Estimates of total diversity from one million sequenced T cells were regarded as lower bounds and underestimates.

The library was generated by 5' RACE. Sequencing used an Illumina HiSeq 2500. A second PCR of roughly 7 to 12 cycles was run with a J-beta primer mix and a sample-barcoded 5' primer. A template-switch 5' adaptor carrying 12 random nucleotides introduced a unique molecular identifier onto each TCR beta cDNA molecule. At least 2.5 million CDR3-containing paired-end reads were obtained from each sample. First-strand cDNA synthesis was performed from all RNA using the Mint cDNA synthesis kit, with priming by a TRBC-specific oligonucleotide. Following uracil-DNA glycosylase treatment, a first 18-cycle PCR with universal primers M1SS and BC2_uni_R was performed on all cDNA. As for how the authors treated the data: Each sample was normalized by randomly selecting 1 million high-quality reads, each carrying a distinct molecular identifier. Reads sharing molecular identifiers were discarded rather than binned into consensus sequences. MiTCR, set to a Q25 quality threshold and the strictest error-elimination algorithm, was used for CDR3 identification, clonotype clustering and error correction. A nonparametric unseen species model with Euler transformation was used to estimate lower-bound total TCR beta diversity. The public reads were run again by TCRdb, first through fastp at Q25 and then through MiXCR, and only productive beta chains were kept. Identical CDR3 protein sequences are pooled into one entry, listed with their most common genes and DNA. These V and J calls originate from TCRdb's pipeline instead of the authors' own analysis. The sample table records about 830,000 distinct CDR3 sequences; 55% to 70% of these occur just once. The top ten clonotypes cover approximately 23% of the sample.

The donors were under 40 Caucasian individuals from Russia, aged 6 to 90 years, who were systemically healthy. Around 9.9 milliliters of peripheral blood were collected from each donor into EDTA-treated Vacutainer tubes. Ficoll-Paque density-gradient centrifugation was used to isolate PBMCs, with at least 7 million per sample. Total RNA, at least 5 micrograms per sample, was extracted from PBMCs with Trizol reagent. For every donor, an aliquot of PBMCs went through flow cytometry to measure the percentages of naive CD45RAhigh/CD27high T cells. The specimen sequenced was blood. The chain couples TRBV7-2 to TRBJ1-6; the D gene is not confidently resolved. The receptor comes from a man younger than 45 in good health. The CDR3 here reads CASSPPGLNSPLHF. The bases are TGTGCCAGCAGCCCTCCTGGCCTAAATTCACCCCTCCACTTT.